Listed here is a single T cell receptor beta chain. Its antigen remains unidentified. The data belong to a study of OX40 agonist ivuxolimab in advanced cancers. Study background: Earlier anti-PD-1, anti-PD-L1 or anti-CTLA-4 therapy was permitted; 35% to 50% had received some. Overall study findings and caveats: Averaging showed that CD8+ T cells had more expanded clones than CD4+ did. Clonal expansion by week 6 occurred in CD4+ and CD8+ blood T cells (at 0.1 to 3.0 mg/kg).

The repertoire was sequenced with immunoSEQ multiplex PCR; TCRdb's copy has only in-frame clones and lacks some. The data hold tens of thousands of clones, with 83% observed a single time. V shed 0 bases and J shed 4 bases, with 10 bases lying between them. CDR1 SEHNR and CDR2 FQNEAQ come from the germline V gene (reference sequence). The CDR3 length is 14 residues. Sampling times: baseline, cycle 4 day 1, cycle 7 day 1. The rearrangement links TRBV7-9 to TRBJ2-7; possibly TRBD2 for D (5 bases). The source of this sequence is an adult with an advanced solid tumor such as melanoma, head and neck, liver or kidney cancer. Sequencing used CD4+ or CD8+ T cells sorted from blood, obtained in a trial of the OX40 agonist ivuxolimab. The CDR3 region is CASSLASAKYEQYF. The DNA for the CDR3 is TGTGCCAGCAGCTTAGCTAGCGCGAAATACGAGCAGTACTTC.